This T cell receptor (beta chain) appears in the sequencing data of a study of beta chain features in type 1 diabetes. The overall study: There were approximately 100,000,000 sorted cells examined across all samples.

Overall study results and limits: Whether HLA type influences TCRB rearrangement remained unresolved here. Among all four CD4+ subsets, Type 1 diabetes patients had TCRB CDR3s that were moderately but significantly shorter.

CD45RO/CCR7/CD25/CD127/CD95/CD27 separated CD4+ naive, central memory, regulatory and stem cell-like memory cells by sorting. There are 12 residues in the CDR3. The germline gives CDR1 SGHTA, CDR2 FQGNSA. The investigators reverse transcribed all of the isolated RNA, so they sequenced expressed TCRB transcripts. Assay used: immunoSEQ multiplex PCR; TCRdb lists only in-frame clones, some missing. The sample shows 600,000 to 650,000 clones, 15% to 17% of them seen only once. Points on this clone: Antigen specificity is unknown. The junction and the germline gene differ at one end; a read error may be behind it.

This receptor was identified in a man between 18 and 29 years old in good health. The sample taken for sequencing was naive CD4+ T cells from blood. V and J are TRBV7-2 and TRBJ2-1; D ambiguous. CDR3 in DNA: TGTGCCAGCAGCTTACCGTCATTTGAGCGGTTCTTC. Amino acid sequence: CASSLPSFERFF.